This record looks at one T cell receptor (beta chain) sequence and its context. Its antigen specificity is not known. Relative to the germline gene, one junction end is altered; a read error may explain this. The method behind the library was 5' RACE. Data came from an Illumina HiSeq 2000. Template switching introduced a universal primer binding site; the final cDNA contained a unique molecular identifier, enabling accurate counting of TCR cDNA molecules. Specific primers in the conserved constant-segment region were used to synthesize first-strand cDNA for the TCR alpha and beta chains. To control for contamination, every cDNA library carried two barcodes: a SMART-Mk sample barcode plus Illumina barcodes. TruSeq adapter sequences along with Illumina sample barcodes were introduced in two successive PCR steps. TCR alpha and beta cDNA libraries were sequenced on the Illumina HiSeq platform with custom primers. Processing in the source paper ran as follows. MiGEC processed the raw reads to extract unique molecular identifiers, while MiXCR was used to determine the CDR3 positions. Recombination models were inferred per individual with the repgenHMM and IGoR tools using an EM algorithm. Shared clonotype analysis was performed with the tcR package in R, normalizing sharing by the product of cloneset sizes. To study raw recombination free of thymic and clonal selection effects, out-of-frame nonproductive sequences were analyzed. In TCRdb, the public reads were trimmed at Q25 with fastp and aligned with MiXCR, with productive beta chains retained. Merged by CDR3 protein, the rows form single entries marked with the most common genes and DNA. TCRdb's processing, not the authors', yielded these V and J calls. The sample table shows roughly 1.6 million distinct CDR3 sequences, and about 30% are seen once. The ten top clones hold more than 0.25% of the sample.

This entry is derived from a study of identical twins (dated by TCRdb to about 2016). Background for the entire study: TCR alpha and beta repertoires from monozygotic twins, unrelated adults of various ages and cord blood were deep-sequenced to test whether fetal clonotypes persist. Replicate twin experiments were performed at different times using different library preparation protocols to rule out contamination. Study-wide findings and limitations: Out-of-frame TCR alpha sharing in monozygotic twins was systematically underestimated by recombination models, whereas sharing between unrelated individuals was in agreement with the recombination models. Out-of-frame TCR alpha sequences shared between twins showed an excess of low generation-probability sequences compared with coincidental sharing between unrelated individuals. Zero-insertion analyses could be partly confounded by invariant T cells such as MAIT and iNKT, though diverse VJ usage argued against such confounding for most clonotypes. Abundant cord blood beta clonotypes had fewer insertions, young adult naive repertoires showed a similar but weaker trend, and memory repertoires showed no such trend. Because the same donors could not be followed over many years, the conclusions relied on cross-sectional statistical analysis. Excess twin sharing in beta out-of-frame sequences was weaker because fewer shared sequences lowered the signal-to-noise ratio.

All donors were healthy Caucasians. Taken from the germline V gene, the CDR1 and CDR2 loops are MNHEY and SVGAGI. Spanning cysteine to phenylalanine, the CDR3 consists of 14 amino acids. The retained sequence is limited to the CDR3, 42 bases, with the frame set at the first base. The sequence is built from TRBV6-5 and TRBJ2-1, with 7 junctional bases fitting TRBD1. The clonotype originates from a newborn girl in good health. The specimen sequenced was cord blood. The sequenced DNA: TGTGCCGGCAGCCCCGACAGGGCCTACAATGAGCAGTTCTTC. Its protein product is CAGSPDRAYNEQFF.